This is a list of T cell receptor beta chains from one sample in a study of cytomegalovirus exposure and HLA in healthy donors. Generated by immunoSEQ multiplex PCR, the TCRdb table keeps only in-frame clones and is missing some. This sample has around 91,000 clones, with around 80% found just once. Sequencing used PBMCs. The receptors come from a male donor in good health and CMV-seropositive. Each CDR3 is given with its conserved first and last residue. D genes are given only for firm matches. For some rows the clone size is stated as once, few or many, or as a class when expanded; others skip it.

J gene | clone size | V gene | D gene | CDR3 DNA | CDR3 protein
TRBJ1-2 | NA | TRBV12-5 | TRBD1 | TGTGCTAGTGGTTTCACAGGGGGGAACTATGGCTACACCTTC | CASGFTGGNYGYTF
TRBJ2-5 | NA | TRBV5-5 | NA | TGTGCCAGCAGCTGGGAGACAGAGACCCAGTACTTC | CASSWETETQYF
TRBJ2-2 | NA | TRBV28 | NA | TGTGCCAGCAGTGCCCCCTCGTGGACAGTCGCGAACACCGGGGAGCTGTTTTTT | CASSAPSWTVANTGELFF
TRBJ2-1 | NA | TRBV11-3 | TRBD2 | TGTGCCAGCAGCTTAGATGGGGGGGTTATGGAGCAGTTCTTC | CASSLDGGVMEQFF
TRBJ2-7 | few | TRBV5-1 | NA | TGCGCCAGCAGCTTGGTCTCAGGGGTAGCCTACGAGCAGTACTTC | CASSLVSGVAYEQYF
TRBJ1-1 | once | TRBV18 | NA | TGTGCCAGCTCACCACAGCCGAGAAGCACTGAAGCTTTCTTT | CASSPQPRSTEAFF
TRBJ1-5 | NA | TRBV6-6 | NA | TGTGCCAGCAGTTTGGGAGGTAGCAATCAGCCCCAGCATTTT | CASSLGGSNQPQHF
TRBJ2-1 | NA | TRBV18 | TRBD2 | TGTGCCAGCTCACCAGGATGGGACCCCGGGACTAGCGGGGGAATATACAATGAGCAGTTCTTC | CASSPGWDPGTSGGIYNEQFF
TRBJ2-3 | NA | TRBV6-1 | NA | TGTGCCAGCAGTGAAGCGCGGGGTGCGATCACAGATACGCAGTATTTT | CASSEARGAITDTQYF
TRBJ1-2 | NA | TRBV30 | TRBD1 | TGTGCCTGGAGTGGACAGGGCGGCGCTGGCTACACCTTC | CAWSGQGGAGYTF